This is a list of T cell receptor beta chains from one sample in a study of T cells in localized non-small cell lung cancer. Sequenced by immunoSEQ multiplex PCR; TCRdb stores in-frame clones only, minus some. The sample holds over 20,000 clones, approximately 86% seen once. Specimen: peripheral blood, collected before any cancer treatment. Receptors originate from a female donor over 55 with stage I lung adenocarcinoma. The CDR3 runs from the conserved cysteine through the conserved F or W. Each record gives: V gene, clone size, CDR3 protein. Where a row states a size, it is once, few, many or the class of an expanded clone; other rows omit it.

>TRBV5-1|.
CASSLTGTGMNTEAFF
>TRBV5-1|.
CASSVGLGPYEQYF
>TRBV10-2|.
CASKWSGVHEQYF
>TRBV27|.
CASRPRGADSGANVLTF
>TRBV7-9|.
CASSLGGAGGYEQYF
>TRBV28|.
CASTSRSGGSSYEQYF
>TRBV4-1|once
CASSQERLTDTQYF
>TRBV19|.
CASSSTTVNTEAFF
>TRBV5-1|.
CASSFTGLHTEAFF
>TRBV6-4|.
CASSSSPGKGYGYTF
>TRBV30|.
CAGGLTYQETQYF
>TRBV7-9|once
CASSFGQLNTEAFF